Below, 5 T cell receptor beta chains from the same sample are listed, as sequenced in a study of neurological immune-mediated disorders (dated by TCRdb to the late 2010s). Receptor amplification or capture employed 5' RACE. The listed sequencing device is Illumina HiSeq 2500. The public reads were reanalyzed by TCRdb: fastp trimming at Q25, MiXCR alignment, in-frame beta chains only. Identical CDR3 protein sequences are pooled into one entry, listed with their most common genes and DNA. This sample comprises fewer than 25,000 distinct CDR3 sequences, 13% of them detected only once. The leading ten clones occupy about a sixth of the sample. Sequenced sample: PBMCs. The receptors were sampled from a woman aged 40-49 years with HTLV-1-associated myelopathy (HAM/TSP).

This clonotype came up many times. The V gene is TRBV12-3 or TRBV12-4, the J gene TRBJ2-3; D unresolved. CDR3 length: 12 residues. V lost 4 bases, J lost 2 bases, and 4 bases lay in between. The CDR3 DNA sequence: TGTGCCAGCAGTTCCTTCACAGATACGCAGTATTTT. Amino acids: CASSSFTDTQYF.

This clonotype was found many times. The CDR3 DNA follows: TGCGCCAGCAGGGTCGTCAGCACAGATACGCAGTATTTT. Its translation: CASRVVSTDTQYF. The V call is TRBV5-1, the J call TRBJ2-3; no firm D call. Germline CDR1 reads SGHRS; CDR2 reads YFSETQ. The CDR3 has 13 residues. The ends were cut back, 5 bases at V and 0 bases at J, with 7 bases in the middle.

To note about this clonotype: A read error may explain this, as a much larger clone is one base away. The V gene is TRBV5-1, the J gene TRBJ1-2, with D tentatively TRBD1 (6 bases). Trimming pared 3 bases from V and 7 bases from J, leaving 13 bases between. Germline lookup yields CDR1 SGHRS and CDR2 YFSETQ. The CDR3 spans 13 residues. The CDR3 DNA sequence: TGCGCCAGCAGCTCCTGGACAGTGAGTGGCTACACCTTC. Amino acid sequence: CASSSWTVSGYTF.

This clonotype was seen at least ten times. V is TRBV5-1 and J is TRBJ2-7; 11 positions match TRBD1. CDR1 is SGHRS and CDR2 is YFSETQ in the germline V gene. The CDR3 contains 14 residues. J gave up 3 bases and V 4 bases, and 3 bases lay outside the gene matches. The CDR3 nucleotides read TGCGCCAGCAGCCTCGGGACAGGGGGCTACGAGCAGTACGTC. It codes for CASSLGTGGYEQYV.

This clonotype was recorded many times. The chain uses TRBV12-3 or TRBV12-4 and TRBJ2-2, with D unclear. Trimming removed 3 bases from V and 0 bases from J, with 5 bases in between. This CDR3 spans 14 amino acids. CDR3 in DNA: TGTGCCAGCAGTTTTCTGGCGAACACCGGGGAGCTGTTTTTT. This sequence encodes CASSFLANTGELFF.